This T cell receptor beta chain was captured by sequencing in a study of CD8 T cells in ankylosing spondylitis (dated by TCRdb to about 2017). For the wider study: T cell receptor beta repertoires were profiled in healthy donors and ankylosing spondylitis patients so that disease-linked TCR variants could be found. The full study cohort comprised 25 ankylosing spondylitis patients and over a hundred healthy donors. Peripheral blood was sampled, and synovial fluid was additionally collected from ankylosing spondylitis patients.

Sequencing used an Illumina HiSeq 2500. TCR beta libraries were prepared by quantitative 5'-RACE with molecular barcodes. As for the original processing: Disease-linked TCR variants were identified with a new computational method built on a probabilistic model of VDJ rearrangement. TCRdb reworked the public reads: Q25 trimming with fastp, MiXCR clone assembly, productive beta chains retained. Entries are consolidated by CDR3 protein sequence, retaining the most common genes and DNA. TCRdb, not the original authors, processed these V and J calls. The sample contains about 480,000 distinct CDR3 sequences, 15% to 20% of them found a single time. The ten largest account for just over 1% of the sample. The CDR3 numbers 14 residues from cysteine through phenylalanine. Only the CDR3 portion is preserved as DNA: 42 bases, with reading frame beginning at the first base. CDR1 and CDR2 are read off the germline V gene as SGDLS and YYNGEE. Trimmed from V: 3 bases; trimmed from J: 9 bases; junction bases lacking a gene match: 6.

The full study reports these points: Some of the motif variants had been reported before in the synovial fluid and blood of reactive arthritis patients, a finding that suggests common disease-initiation mechanisms. In peripheral blood, the disease-linked clones were found at relatively low frequencies and had a CD8+ phenotype. A TCR beta motif of about 8 highly homologous amino acid variants appeared characteristic of blood from ankylosing spondylitis patients. The disease-linked clones were reported as significantly enriched in matched synovial fluid samples from ankylosing spondylitis patients.

This clonotype was observed a few times. Its antigen is not yet known. No base-level quality is on record; no much larger clone is a single base apart. The receptor chain draws on TRBV9 and TRBJ1-6; a stretch of 7 junction bases matches TRBD1. Sample: blood, either unsorted or a sorted T cell fraction (not recorded which). This receptor was identified in a male donor with ankylosing spondylitis. The CDR3 amino acid sequence is: CASSGGQVFSPLHF. Here is the DNA: TGTGCCAGCAGCGGTGGACAGGTCTTTTCACCCCTCCACTTT.